A single sample is the source of the 6 T cell receptor beta chains below, sequenced in a study of cytomegalovirus exposure and HLA in healthy donors. Produced via immunoSEQ multiplex PCR; TCRdb's table is partial and in-frame only. This table holds 65,000 to 85,000 clones, 85% to 95% found once. The sample comprised PBMCs. Receptors were obtained from a woman between 18 and 29 years old in good health and CMV-seronegative.

The chain uses TRBV11-3 and TRBJ2-7; TRBD1 agrees at 8 bases. With V trimmed by 1 base and J by 3 bases, 5 bases remained unmatched. Germline V gene data show CDR1 as SGHNT and CDR2 as YENEEA. The CDR3 has 15 amino acids. For the CDR3, the DNA is TGTGCCAGCAGCTTAGGACAGGGGAATCACTACGAGCAGTACTTC. It codes for CASSLGQGNHYEQYF.

The V and J genes are TRBV7-9 and TRBJ2-1, with TRBD1 identical over 7 bases. Looked up from germline, CDR1 is SEHNR and CDR2 is FQNEAQ (reference sequence). The CDR3 consists of 15 residues. V shed 5 bases, J shed 4 bases, and the junction held 8 bases outside the gene matches. The CDR3 here is CASSLPGQSYNEQFF. The CDR3 DNA follows: TGTGCCAGCAGCCTCCCGGGACAGTCATACAATGAGCAGTTCTTC.

The V call is TRBV7-9, the J call TRBJ2-1, with TRBD2 matching 10 bases. CDR3 length equals 14 residues. Germline V gene lookup returns CDR1 SEHNR and CDR2 FQNEAQ (reference sequence). V lost 5 bases to trimming and J lost 7 bases; unmatched junction nucleotides: 5. The CDR3 spells CASSLSTSGNEQFF. CDR3 nucleotides: TGTGCCAGCAGCCTCTCGACTAGCGGGAATGAGCAGTTCTTC. Based on the CDR3 plus reference TRBV7-9 and TRBJ2-1, the full variable domain is DTGVSQNPRHKITKRGQNVTFRCDPISEHNRLYWYRQTLGQGPEFLTYFQNEAQLEKSRLLSDRFSAERPKGSFSTLEIQRTEQGDSAMYLCASSLSTSGNEQFFGPGTRLTVL.

The chain joins TRBV2 to TRBJ2-7; a weak D match, TRBD2 (6 bases). Germline V gene sequence: CDR1 SNHLY, CDR2 FYNNEI. The CDR3 spans 15 residues. V was pared by 3 bases and J by 2 bases, with 14 bases between. For the CDR3, the DNA is TGTGCCAGCAGTGAGGGGAGGCCTAAGACCTACGAGCAGTACTTC. It codes for CASSEGRPKTYEQYF. Full variable domain (missing parts from reference TRBV2 and TRBJ2-7): EPEVTQTPSHQVTQMGQEVILRCVPISNHLYFYWYRQILGQKVEFLVSFYNNEISEKSEIFDDQFSVERPDGSNFTLKIRSTKLEDSAMYFCASSEGRPKTYEQYFGPGTRLTVT.

This chain connects TRBV4-1 to TRBJ1-2; no definite D call. The length of the CDR3 is 11 residues. Trimming took off 5 bases at V and 7 bases at J, with 8 bases between the two ends. The germline CDR1 and CDR2 sequences are MGHRA and YSYEKL. CDR3 in DNA: TGCGCCAGCAGCTCCCCTCCTGGCTACACCTTC. Translated: CASSSPPGYTF.

The V and J genes are TRBV30 and TRBJ2-4, with D perhaps matching TRBD1 (5 bases). Between the trimmed V and J ends, which lost 0 bases and 4 bases, there was a span of 16 bases. This CDR3 contains 16 residues. Germline CDR1 and CDR2: GTSNPN and SVGIG (reference sequence). The CDR3 DNA follows: TGTGCCTGGAGTGTTAGGGGTACGGCTGGGAAAAACATTCAGTACTTC. This translates into CAWSVRGTAGKNIQYF.